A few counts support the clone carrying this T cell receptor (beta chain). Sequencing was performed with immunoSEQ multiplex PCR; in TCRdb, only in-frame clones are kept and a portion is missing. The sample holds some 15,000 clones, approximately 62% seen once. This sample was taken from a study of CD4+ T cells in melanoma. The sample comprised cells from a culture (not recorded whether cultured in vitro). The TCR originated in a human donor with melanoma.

CDR3 in DNA: TGTGCCAGCAGTGAACGCCGGTACAATGAGCAGTTCTTC. Its protein is CASSERRYNEQFF. J is TRBJ2-1 and V is TRBV2, with unresolved D. CDR1 SNHLY and CDR2 FYNNEI come from the germline V gene. Trimming removed 2 bases at V and 4 bases at J, with 6 bases between. This CDR3 is built from 13 residues.